The 2 T cell receptor beta chains reported below all come from one sample, sequenced in a study of blood T cell repertoires in COVID-19. Produced via immunoSEQ multiplex PCR; TCRdb's table is partial and in-frame only. The table includes under 200,000 clones, about 83% detected once. Sequencing was done on a sample of PBMCs or T cells enriched from blood (not recorded which). The source is a woman aged 25 to 39 who had been exposed to COVID-19.

The V gene is TRBV2, the J gene TRBJ1-5; D gene uncertain. The germline V and J ends were trimmed by 2 bases and 10 bases, with 9 bases remaining between them. Germline CDR1 is SNHLY and CDR2 is FYNNEI. CDR3 length equals 12 residues. The CDR3 sequence is CASSELEGPQHF. The CDR3 region has the DNA TGTGCCAGCAGTGAATTGGAGGGCCCCCAGCATTTT.

The chain carries TRBV29-1 and TRBJ1-4; no clear D. The germline V gene encodes CDR1 SQVTM and CDR2 ANQGSEA. With 6 bases removed from V and 7 bases from J, the gap between germline ends came to 12 bases. This CDR3 is 12 amino acids long. CDR3 sequence reads: CSVSNPGEKLFF. The DNA of the CDR3 is TGCAGCGTGTCCAACCCGGGTGAAAAACTGTTTTTT.